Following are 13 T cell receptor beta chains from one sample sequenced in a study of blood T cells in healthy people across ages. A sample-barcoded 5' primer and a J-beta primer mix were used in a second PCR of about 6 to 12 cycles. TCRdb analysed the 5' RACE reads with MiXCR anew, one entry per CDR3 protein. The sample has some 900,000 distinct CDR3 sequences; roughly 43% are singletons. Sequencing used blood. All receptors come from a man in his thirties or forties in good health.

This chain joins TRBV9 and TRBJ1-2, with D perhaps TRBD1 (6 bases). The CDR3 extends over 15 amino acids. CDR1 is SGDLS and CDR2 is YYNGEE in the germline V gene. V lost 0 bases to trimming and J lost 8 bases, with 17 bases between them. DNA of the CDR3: TGTGCCAGCAGCGTAGACCCTGACAGGATGAAAGGCTACACCTTC. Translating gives CASSVDPDRMKGYTF. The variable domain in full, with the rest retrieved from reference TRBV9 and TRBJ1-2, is DSGVTQTPKHLITATGQRVTLRCSPRSGDLSVYWYQQSLDQGLQFLIQYYNGEERAKGNILERFSAQQFPDLHSELNLSSLELGDSALYFCASSVDPDRMKGYTFGSGTRLTVV.

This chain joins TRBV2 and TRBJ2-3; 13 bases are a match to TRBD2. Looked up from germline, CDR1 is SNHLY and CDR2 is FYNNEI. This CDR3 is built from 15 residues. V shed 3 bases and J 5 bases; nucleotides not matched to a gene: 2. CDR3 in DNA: TGTGCCAGCAGTGAGGGGACTAGCGGGGTAGATACGCAGTATTTT. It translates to CASSEGTSGVDTQYF.

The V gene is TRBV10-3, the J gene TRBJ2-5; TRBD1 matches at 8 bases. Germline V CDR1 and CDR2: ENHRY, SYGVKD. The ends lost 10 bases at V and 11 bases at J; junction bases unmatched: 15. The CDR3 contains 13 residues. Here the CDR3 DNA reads TGTGCCACCACAGGGGGGTCAGACAATGAGCAGTACTTC. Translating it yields CATTGGSDNEQYF.

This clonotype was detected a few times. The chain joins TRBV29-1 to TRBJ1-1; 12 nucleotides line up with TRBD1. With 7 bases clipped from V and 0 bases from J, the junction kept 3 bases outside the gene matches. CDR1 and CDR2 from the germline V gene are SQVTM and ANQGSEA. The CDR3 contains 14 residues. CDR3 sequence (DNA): TGCAGCGCCGGGACAGGGGGCATGAACACTGAAGCTTTCTTT. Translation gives CSAGTGGMNTEAFF. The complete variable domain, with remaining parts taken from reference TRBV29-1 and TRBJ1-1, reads SAVISQKPSRDICQRGTSLTIQCQVDSQVTMMFWYRQQPGQSLTLIATANQGSEATYESGFVIDKFPISRPNLTFSTLTVSNMSPEDSSIYLCSAGTGGMNTEAFFGQGTRLTVV.

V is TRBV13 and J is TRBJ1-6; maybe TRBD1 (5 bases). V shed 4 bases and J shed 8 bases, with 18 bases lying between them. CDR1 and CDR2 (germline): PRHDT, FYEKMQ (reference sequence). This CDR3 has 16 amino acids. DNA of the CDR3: TGTGCCAGCAGCTCCTCTTCAGGGTCCGGGGATTCACCCCTCCACTTT. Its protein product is CASSSSSGSGDSPLHF.

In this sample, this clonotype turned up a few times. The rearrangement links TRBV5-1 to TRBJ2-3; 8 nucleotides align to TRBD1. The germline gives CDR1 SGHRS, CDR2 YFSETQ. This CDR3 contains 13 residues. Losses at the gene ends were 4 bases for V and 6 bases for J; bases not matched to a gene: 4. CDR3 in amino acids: CASSQDREDTQYF. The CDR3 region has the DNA TGCGCCAGCAGCCAGGACAGGGAGGATACGCAGTATTTT.

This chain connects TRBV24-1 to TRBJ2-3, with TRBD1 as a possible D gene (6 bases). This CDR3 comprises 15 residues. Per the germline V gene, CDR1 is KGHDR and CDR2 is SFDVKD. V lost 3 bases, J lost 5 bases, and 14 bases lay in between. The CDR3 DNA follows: TGTGCCACCAGTGATGGGCAGGGGAAGGAAGATACGCAGTATTTT. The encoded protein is CATSDGQGKEDTQYF.

In nucleotides, the CDR3 is TGTGCCAGCTCGGAAGTCGGAGGCACTGAAGCTTTCTTT. Protein sequence: CASSEVGGTEAFF. The chain uses TRBV18 and TRBJ1-1, with D hard to call. This CDR3 comprises 13 residues. The V and J ends lost 6 bases and 4 bases respectively, with 12 bases between them. Germline CDR1 is KGHSH and CDR2 is LQKENI.

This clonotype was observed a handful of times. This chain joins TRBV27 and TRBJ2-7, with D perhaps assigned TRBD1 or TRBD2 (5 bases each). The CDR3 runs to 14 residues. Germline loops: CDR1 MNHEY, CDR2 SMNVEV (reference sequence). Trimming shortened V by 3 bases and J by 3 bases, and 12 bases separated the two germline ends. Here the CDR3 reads CASSLRGDNYEQYF. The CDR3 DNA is TGTGCCAGCAGTTTGAGGGGCGACAACTACGAGCAGTACTTC.

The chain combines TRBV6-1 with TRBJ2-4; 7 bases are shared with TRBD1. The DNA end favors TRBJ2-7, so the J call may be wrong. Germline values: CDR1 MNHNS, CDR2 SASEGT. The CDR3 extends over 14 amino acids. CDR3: CASSETGNRYEQYF. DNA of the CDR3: TGTGCCAGCAGCGAGACAGGGAACCGCTACGAGCAGTACTTC.

The CDR3 coding sequence is TGTGCCAGCAGTCCCCGAACCCATGAGCAGTTCTTC. Its translation: CASSPRTHEQFF. This chain connects TRBV7-2 to TRBJ2-1; D uncertain. From germline, CDR1 is SGHTA and CDR2 FQGNSA. The CDR3 has 12 amino acids. V was pared by 6 bases and J by 8 bases, with 11 bases between. Full variable domain (remainder filled in from reference TRBV7-2 and TRBJ2-1): GAGVSQSPSNKVTEKGKDVELRCDPISGHTALYWYRQSLGQGLEFLIYFQGNSAPDKSGLPSDRFSAERTGGSVSTLTIQRTQQEDSAVYLCASSPRTHEQFFGPGTRLTVL.

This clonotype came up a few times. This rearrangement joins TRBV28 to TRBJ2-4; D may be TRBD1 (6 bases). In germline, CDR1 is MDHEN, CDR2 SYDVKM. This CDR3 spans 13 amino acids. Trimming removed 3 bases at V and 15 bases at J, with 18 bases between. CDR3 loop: CASSLGPGQRGYF. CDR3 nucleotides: TGTGCCAGCAGTTTGGGACCGGGACAACGCGGGTACTTC. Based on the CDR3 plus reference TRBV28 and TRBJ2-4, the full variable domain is DVKVTQSSRYLVKRTGEKVFLECVQDMDHENMFWYRQDPGLGLRLIYFSYDVKMKEKGDIPEGYSVSREKKERFSLILESASTNQTSMYLCASSLGPGQRGYFGAGTRLSVL.

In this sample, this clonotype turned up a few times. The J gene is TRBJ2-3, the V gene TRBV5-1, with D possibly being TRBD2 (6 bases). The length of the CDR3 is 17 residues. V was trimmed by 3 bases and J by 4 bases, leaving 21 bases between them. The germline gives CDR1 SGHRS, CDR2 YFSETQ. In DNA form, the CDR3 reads TGCGCCAGCAGCTCCGGTAGGGGAGGAGGTATCGCAGATACGCAGTATTTT. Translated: CASSSGRGGGIADTQYF.